This T cell receptor beta chain was documented in a study of T-cell reconstitution after alpha-beta-depleted transplantation in children. This clonotype was observed at least ten times. Germline V CDR1 and CDR2: MGHDK, SYGVNS. The CDR3 has 13 amino acids. Trimming removed 2 bases from V and 6 bases from J, with 11 bases in between. Preparing the TCRbeta library involved the use of unique molecular identifiers. TCRdb ran MiXCR on the PCR reads and lists one entry per CDR3 protein. The sample shows roughly 220,000 distinct CDR3 sequences, around 11% of them seen only once. The rearrangement joins TRBV25-1 to TRBJ2-7; D call uncertain. Sequences were derived from PBMCs from the stem cell graft donor, sampled from the stem cell graft. This clonotype was sampled from a human donor who donated a stem cell graft to a child with acute lymphoblastic leukemia. CDR3 loop: CASSEPLSGEQYF. CDR3 DNA sequence: TGTGCCAGCAGTGAACCCCTCTCTGGCGAGCAGTACTTC.